A selection of T cell receptor beta chains follows, all from one sample in a study of blood T cell repertoires in COVID-19. Some clones are missing from TCRdb's copy, which holds only in-frame ones; the method was immunoSEQ multiplex PCR. The repertoire holds about 160,000 clones, approximately 88% seen once, with around 6.7% in the top ten. Sequenced material: PBMCs or T cells enriched from blood (not recorded which). All receptors come from a woman aged 45-65 years who had recovered from COVID-19. CDR3s include the opening cysteine and the closing phenylalanine or tryptophan. Each record gives: D gene, J gene, clone size, V gene, CDR3 protein, CDR3 DNA. The D gene is left open where the match is weak. Size is omitted from some rows. Given values are once, few, many or a class for expanded clones.

d_gene: TRBD1; j_gene: TRBJ1-2; abundance: NA; v_gene: TRBV5-1; CDR3aa: CASSFDREDGYTF; CDR3nt: TGCGCCAGCAGCTTCGACAGGGAGGATGGCTACACCTTC
d_gene: NA; j_gene: TRBJ1-2; abundance: NA; v_gene: TRBV12-3/TRBV12-4; CDR3aa: CASNMGLSGGYTF; CDR3nt: TGTGCCAGCAACATGGGGCTCTCGGGTGGCTACACCTTC
d_gene: NA; j_gene: TRBJ2-7; abundance: NA; v_gene: TRBV7-9; CDR3aa: CASSLDLGLSSYEQYF; CDR3nt: TGTGCCAGCAGCTTAGATTTAGGACTAAGCTCCTACGAGCAGTACTTC
d_gene: TRBD1; j_gene: TRBJ1-1; abundance: NA; v_gene: TRBV5-1; CDR3aa: CASSGTGGGTEAFF; CDR3nt: TGCGCCAGCTCCGGGACAGGGGGGGGCACTGAAGCTTTCTTT
d_gene: NA; j_gene: TRBJ2-5; abundance: NA; v_gene: TRBV21-1; CDR3aa: CASREKGQETQYF; CDR3nt: TGTGCCAGCAGAGAAAAGGGGCAAGAGACCCAGTACTTC
d_gene: TRBD1; j_gene: TRBJ2-1; abundance: NA; v_gene: TRBV5-1; CDR3aa: CASSQDRADNEQFF; CDR3nt: TGCGCCAGCAGCCAGGACAGGGCGGACAATGAGCAGTTCTTC
d_gene: TRBD2; j_gene: TRBJ2-2; abundance: NA; v_gene: TRBV5-4; CDR3aa: CASSLGTSGSGELFF; CDR3nt: TGTGCCAGCAGCTTGGGGACTAGCGGTTCGGGGGAGCTGTTTTTT
d_gene: TRBD1; j_gene: TRBJ2-5; abundance: NA; v_gene: TRBV9; CDR3aa: CASSVSTGKVGETQYF; CDR3nt: TGTGCCAGCAGCGTTTCGACAGGGAAGGTAGGAGAGACCCAGTACTTC
d_gene: TRBD1; j_gene: TRBJ1-5; abundance: once; v_gene: TRBV7-8; CDR3aa: CASSLETGGWQPQHF; CDR3nt: TGTGCCAGCAGCTTAGAGACAGGGGGCTGGCAGCCCCAGCATTTT
d_gene: NA; j_gene: TRBJ2-6; abundance: once; v_gene: TRBV5-5; CDR3aa: CASSLVRGASGANVLTF; CDR3nt: TGTGCCAGCAGCTTGGTTCGGGGGGCCTCTGGGGCCAACGTCCTGACTTTC
d_gene: NA; j_gene: TRBJ1-5; abundance: once; v_gene: TRBV28; CDR3aa: CASSFSGNSNQPQHF; CDR3nt: TGTGCCAGCAGTTTTTCCGGGAATAGCAATCAGCCCCAGCATTTT
d_gene: NA; j_gene: TRBJ1-5; abundance: NA; v_gene: TRBV6-5; CDR3aa: CATRGRLQPQHF; CDR3nt: TGTGCCACCCGAGGGAGGCTTCAGCCCCAGCATTTT
d_gene: TRBD1; j_gene: TRBJ1-6; abundance: NA; v_gene: TRBV7-2; CDR3aa: CASSLQSGGLNSPLHF; CDR3nt: TGTGCCAGCAGCTTACAGTCAGGGGGCCTTAATTCACCCCTCCACTTT
d_gene: NA; j_gene: TRBJ2-3; abundance: NA; v_gene: TRBV5-1; CDR3aa: CASSSGAGWTDTQYF; CDR3nt: TGCGCCAGCAGCTCTGGAGCGGGCTGGACAGATACGCAGTATTTT
d_gene: NA; j_gene: TRBJ1-1; abundance: NA; v_gene: TRBV5-8; CDR3aa: CASSLGHYAFF; CDR3nt: TGTGCCAGCAGCTTGGGACATTACGCTTTCTTT
d_gene: NA; j_gene: TRBJ2-7; abundance: NA; v_gene: TRBV12-3/TRBV12-4; CDR3aa: CASNRGDEQYF; CDR3nt: TGTGCCAGCAATAGGGGTGACGAGCAGTACTTC
d_gene: TRBD1; j_gene: TRBJ2-5; abundance: NA; v_gene: TRBV6-2/TRBV6-3; CDR3aa: CASSYRLRSKTGDSGTQYF; CDR3nt: TGTGCCAGCAGTTACAGGTTAAGGAGTAAAACAGGGGACAGCGGGACCCAGTACTTC
d_gene: TRBD1; j_gene: TRBJ1-3; abundance: NA; v_gene: TRBV28; CDR3aa: CASSLQGAPSTIYF; CDR3nt: TGTGCCAGCAGCCTACAGGGGGCCCCGAGCACCATATATTTT
d_gene: NA; j_gene: TRBJ2-5; abundance: NA; v_gene: TRBV23-1; CDR3aa: CASSQRDSPRLQETQYF; CDR3nt: TGCGCCAGCAGTCAAAGGGACTCCCCGAGGTTACAAGAGACCCAGTACTTC
d_gene: TRBD2; j_gene: TRBJ2-1; abundance: NA; v_gene: TRBV5-1; CDR3aa: CASSLTTSGGDEQFF; CDR3nt: TGCGCCAGCAGCCTGACGACTAGCGGGGGGGATGAGCAGTTCTTC
d_gene: TRBD2; j_gene: TRBJ2-1; abundance: NA; v_gene: TRBV6-5; CDR3aa: CASSGGSALNEQFF; CDR3nt: TGTGCCAGCAGCGGCGGGAGTGCACTCAATGAGCAGTTCTTC
d_gene: TRBD2; j_gene: TRBJ2-3; abundance: NA; v_gene: TRBV7-3; CDR3aa: CASSSGGAGTDTQYF; CDR3nt: TGTGCCAGCAGCTCCGGGGGGGCCGGCACAGATACGCAGTATTTT
d_gene: NA; j_gene: TRBJ2-7; abundance: once; v_gene: TRBV11-3; CDR3aa: CASSFPGDRREQYF; CDR3nt: TGTGCCAGCAGCTTCCCGGGGGACCGGCGCGAGCAGTACTTC